This T cell receptor beta chain was sequenced in a study of blood T cell dynamics during melanoma immunotherapy. Overall study: Patients with metastatic melanoma got pembrolizumab or nivolumab-ipilimumab as first-line care.

V shed 3 bases and J 3 bases; nucleotides not matched to a gene: 7. Germline CDR1 is MDHEN and CDR2 is SYDVKM. CDR3 length equals 16 residues. Sample time point: pre-treatment baseline. Blood was drawn before treatment and at week 3 after checkpoint blockade. Patients had no prior systemic cancer treatment, immunosuppressants or other active cancers. Profiling relied on immunoSEQ multiplex PCR, and the TCRdb table lists in-frame clones only, not all of them. Of 15,000 or so clones listed, approximately 90% are singletons. This clone was seen a single time. The chain joins TRBV28 to TRBJ2-4; 8 bases are a match to TRBD1. This material consisted of blood, taken from a patient treated with checkpoint blockade. This receptor was obtained from a human donor with melanoma. Here the CDR3 reads CASSLTGEGGKNIQYF. DNA of the CDR3: TGTGCCAGCAGTTTGACAGGGGAAGGAGGCAAAAACATTCAGTACTTC.